This TCR beta chain was captured by sequencing in a study of blood T cells in healthy people across ages (dated by TCRdb to the mid-2010s). In the study overall: In model experiments, template switching captured about one uniquely barcoded TCR beta cDNA molecule for every two T cells. The study measured age-related changes in TCR beta repertoire diversity using deep sequencing normalized with unique cDNA molecular identifiers. The donors were split into four age groups: young (average around 16 years), middle-aged (roughly 42), aged (roughly 65) and long-lived (approximately 80). To avoid experimental bias, donors of different ages were spread randomly across the sequencing lanes. Using the same blood draw, the study looked at two additional independent replicas of 1 million unique cDNA reads for two donors, one aged 18 to 30 and the other aged 80 or older. Here is what the overall study found, with its caveats: Because donor CMV infection status was unknown, age-related changes in expanded clonotypes were potentially confounded. Estimates of total diversity based on one million sequenced T cells were considered lower bounds and underestimates. Observed TCR beta diversity per million T cells fell roughly linearly with age, and a significant reduction was already apparent by age approximately 41. Observed TCR beta diversity correlated strongly with the percentage of naive T cells measured by flow cytometry. Compared with the aged group, the long-lived group had more naive CD4+ T cells, fewer expanded clones and increased TCR diversity, suggesting age selection. Conclusive comparison of naive and antigen-experienced compartments was prevented by the profiling of bulk unsorted PBMCs.

According to the germline V gene, CDR1 reads LGHNT and CDR2 reads FRNRAP. The CDR3 has 18 amino acids, counting the end cysteine and phenylalanine. Only CDR3 DNA remains: 54 bases, in frame from the first base. V lost 7 bases and J lost 6 bases, and the count of bases not matched to a germline gene is 14. Turning to this clonotype: Its antigen is currently not known. The input lacks base qualities; no much larger clone sits a single base away.

Receptor amplification or capture employed 5' RACE. The reads were generated on an Illumina HiSeq 2500. The second PCR ran for roughly 7 to 11 cycles and used a J-beta primer mix along with a sample-barcoded 5' primer. A unique molecular identifier was introduced onto each TCR beta cDNA molecule by a template-switch 5' adaptor carrying 12 random nucleotides. Each sample yielded at least 3 million CDR3-containing paired-end reads. First-strand cDNA synthesis was performed from all RNA using the Mint cDNA synthesis kit, with priming by a TRBC-specific oligonucleotide. Following uracil-DNA glycosylase treatment, all cDNA underwent a first 18-cycle PCR with the universal primers M1SS and BC2_uni_R. Per the authors' processing: Normalization of each sample was performed by random selection of 1 million high-quality reads, each carrying a distinct molecular identifier. Instead of being binned into consensus sequences, reads that shared molecular identifiers were thrown out. CDR3 identification, clonotype clustering and error correction used MiTCR with a Q25 quality threshold and the strictest error-elimination algorithm. A nonparametric unseen species model with Euler transformation was used to estimate lower-bound total TCR beta diversity. TCRdb trimmed public reads at Q25 via fastp, called clones via MiXCR and kept in-frame beta chains. One record per CDR3 amino acid sequence lists the most common genes and DNA. The V and J calls and clone size come from TCRdb's table, not from the authors' own analysis. The sample profile shows hundreds of thousands of distinct CDR3 sequences; around half of them were found once. The ten largest clones represent approximately 41% of the sample.

The donors were roughly 40 Caucasian individuals from Russia, aged 6 to 90 years, who were systemically healthy. Each donor gave around 9.8 milliliters of peripheral blood, collected into EDTA-treated Vacutainer tubes. Ficoll-Paque density-gradient centrifugation was used to isolate PBMCs, with at least 6.5 million per sample. Trizol reagent was used to extract total RNA from PBMCs, with at least 6 micrograms per sample. For every donor, an aliquot of PBMCs went through flow cytometry to measure the percentages of naive CD45RAhigh/CD27high T cells. The chain joins TRBV12-5 to TRBJ2-2, with 13 bases matching TRBD2. Source material: blood. The clonotype comes from an elderly man in good health. The CDR3 reads as follows: CASAPGTSGTSLPGELFF. The base sequence is TGTGCTAGTGCCCCCGGGACTAGCGGGACCTCTCTTCCCGGGGAGCTGTTTTTT.